The rows below give T cell receptor beta chains drawn from one sample of a study of CD8 T cells in Susac syndrome. One entry per CDR3 protein, called by TCRdb with MiXCR from the immunoSEQ multiplex PCR reads. The table includes about 150,000 distinct CDR3 sequences, more than 90% detected once. The source material was CD4+ T cells from PBMCs. The receptors derive from a human donor with Susac syndrome. The CDR3 runs from the conserved cysteine through the conserved F or W. A D gene is named only where the DNA matches it firmly. Expanded clones are given a class, and other clones once, few, many or no size at all.

>TRBJ1-1|TRBV7-9|.|TRBD1
CASSRNRGSMNTEAFF
TGTGCCAGCAGTCGAAACAGGGGATCCATGAACACTGAAGCTTTCTTT
>TRBJ2-3|TRBV27|.|.
CARAIGVTDTQYF
TGTGCCAGGGCGATAGGGGTCACAGATACGCAGTATTTT
>TRBJ1-1|TRBV11-3|.|.
CASSFDRHTEAFF
TGTGCCAGCAGCTTTGACAGACACACTGAAGCTTTCTTT
>TRBJ2-4|TRBV15|.|TRBD2
CATSRGSGRSGAKNIQYF
TGTGCCACCAGCAGAGGTAGCGGGAGATCAGGGGCCAAAAACATTCAGTACTTC
>TRBJ1-4|TRBV20-1|.|TRBD1
CSASAGTGANEKLFF
TGCAGTGCTAGTGCCGGGACAGGGGCGAATGAAAAACTGTTTTTT
>TRBJ2-3|TRBV3-1|.|TRBD2
CASSPGGRPTQYF
TGTGCCAGCAGCCCCGGGGGGAGACCTACGCAGTATTTT
>TRBJ2-2|TRBV25-1|once|.
CASSEWRDTGELFF
TGTGCCAGCAGTGAATGGAGAGACACCGGGGAGCTGTTTTTT
>TRBJ2-3|TRBV2|.|.
CASTSSSPVDTQYF
TGTGCCAGCACCTCCAGTAGCCCCGTTGATACGCAGTATTTT
>TRBJ1-5|TRBV20-1|.|.
CSARVTPGPQHF
TGCAGTGCTAGAGTCACCCCCGGGCCCCAGCATTTT
>TRBJ2-7|TRBV12-3/TRBV12-4|.|TRBD1
CASCKLPGTGGDEQYF
TGTGCCAGCTGCAAACTTCCCGGGACAGGGGGCGACGAGCAGTACTTC
>TRBJ1-5|TRBV5-6|.|.
CASSLVGGDQPQHF
TGTGCCAGCAGCTTGGTAGGTGGGGATCAGCCCCAGCATTTT